Listed below are T cell receptor beta chains from one sample, sequenced in a study of human T cells and chemical hapten exposure. TCRdb re-called the RACE reads through MiXCR, storing one row per CDR3 protein. The table includes 74,000 or so distinct CDR3 sequences, around 11% detected once. The sample was whole blood, taken in connection with sensitization to the hapten diphenylcyclopropenone (DPC). The receptors were gathered from a woman in her sixties or seventies with alopecia areata. Some clones in this sample may be carry-over from other donors' samples. CDR3s include the opening cysteine and the closing phenylalanine or tryptophan. The D gene is left open where the match is weak. A clone size is listed for some rows: how often the clone was seen (once, few, many), or a class if it is expanded.

v_call,clone_size,d_call,j_call,cdr3_aa,cdr3_nt
TRBV2,many,NA,TRBJ2-7,CASSVREFYEQYF,TGTGCCAGCAGTGTTAGAGAGTTCTACGAGCAGTACTTC
TRBV29-1,many,NA,TRBJ1-5,CSVVDSNQPQHF,TGCAGCGTTGTGGATAGCAATCAGCCCCAGCATTTT
TRBV7-2,few,NA,TRBJ1-1,CASSLNEGEAFF,TGTGCCAGCAGCCTAAATGAAGGAGAAGCTTTCTTT
TRBV12-3/TRBV12-4,many,NA,TRBJ2-2,CASSLSGLGTGELFF,TGTGCCAGCAGTTTATCAGGGTTGGGCACCGGGGAGCTGTTTTTT
TRBV2,many,NA,TRBJ1-2,CATEQYGYTF,TGTGCCACCGAGCAGTATGGCTACACCTTC
TRBV3-1,NA,TRBD2,TRBJ2-2,CASSQAGGLTGELFF,TGTGCCAGCAGCCAAGCGGGGGGACTTACCGGGGAGCTGTTTTTT
TRBV6-6,NA,NA,TRBJ1-3,CASSLSLRSGNTIYF,TGTGCCAGCAGCCTCTCGCTACGCTCTGGAAACACCATATATTTT
TRBV28,few,NA,TRBJ2-6,CASGAPRPTSSGANVLTF,TGTGCCAGCGGTGCGCCACGTCCAACTAGCTCTGGGGCCAACGTCCTGACTTTC
TRBV20-1,many,TRBD2,TRBJ2-7,CSARDRGGAGYEQYF,TGCAGTGCTAGAGATCGGGGAGGGGCCGGCTACGAGCAGTACTTC
TRBV28,many,NA,TRBJ1-1,CASSPPSLGTEAFF,TGTGCCAGCAGTCCTCCATCTCTGGGGACTGAAGCTTTCTTT
TRBV30,few,NA,TRBJ1-2,CAWSVQVSDYGYTF,TGTGCCTGGAGTGTCCAGGTTTCGGACTATGGCTACACCTTC
TRBV4-1,few,NA,TRBJ2-1,CASSQTTASSYNEQFF,TGCGCCAGCAGCCAAACTACTGCTAGCTCCTACAATGAGCAGTTCTTC
TRBV7-3,many,NA,TRBJ1-2,CASRTAHHSNYGYTF,TGTGCCAGCAGGACAGCCCACCATTCTAACTATGGCTACACCTTC
TRBV5-4,few,NA,TRBJ2-7,CASSLGGQASYEQYF,TGTGCCAGCAGCTTGGGGGGCCAGGCCTCCTACGAGCAGTACTTC
TRBV4-1,NA,NA,TRBJ2-2,CASSQARSWAGELFF,TGCGCCAGCAGCCAAGCGCGTAGTTGGGCCGGGGAGCTGTTTTTT
TRBV5-1,many,NA,TRBJ1-1,CASSLNRYRMNTEAFF,TGCGCCAGCAGCTTGAACAGATACCGAATGAACACTGAAGCTTTCTTT
TRBV7-2,few,TRBD2,TRBJ2-5,CASSAAGVSTQYF,TGTGCCAGCAGCGCAGCGGGAGTTTCGACCCAGTACTTC
TRBV7-3,many,NA,TRBJ2-3,CASSSGHLNADTQYF,TGTGCCAGCAGCTCGGGCCACCTGAATGCAGATACGCAGTATTTT
TRBV11-2,few,TRBD1,TRBJ1-2,CASSFGPQGAGYTF,TGTGCCAGCAGCTTCGGCCCTCAGGGGGCTGGCTACACCTTC
TRBV9,NA,TRBD2,TRBJ2-5,CASSAGTSGGLEETQYF,TGTGCCAGCAGCGCCGGGACTAGCGGGGGACTAGAGGAGACCCAGTACTTC
TRBV18,few,NA,TRBJ2-5,CASSAGMEETQYF,TGTGCCAGCTCAGCGGGAATGGAAGAGACCCAGTACTTC
TRBV7-9,many,NA,TRBJ2-4,CASSAPTRKNIQYF,TGTGCCAGCAGCGCTCCGACTAGAAAAAACATTCAGTACTTC
TRBV4-1,many,TRBD1,TRBJ1-3,CASSQEDRGLNTIYF,TGCGCCAGCAGCCAAGAGGACAGGGGGCTGAACACCATATATTTT
TRBV27,NA,TRBD2,TRBJ2-3,CASGAGAGGDTQYF,TGTGCCAGCGGAGCGGGGGCAGGCGGAGATACGCAGTATTTT
TRBV29-1,few,NA,TRBJ1-1,CSVALPLGKKAFF,TGCAGCGTTGCACTTCCTTTAGGAAAAAAAGCTTTCTTT
TRBV7-2,many,NA,TRBJ1-3,CASRFMGGLEDTIYF,TGTGCCAGCCGATTCATGGGGGGCCTAGAGGACACCATATATTTT
TRBV7-9,NA,TRBD1,TRBJ1-5,CASSSTRQGFWPQHF,TGTGCCAGCAGCTCGACAAGACAGGGGTTCTGGCCCCAGCATTTT
TRBV18,few,TRBD2,TRBJ2-4,CASSPFNRGDIQYF,TGTGCCAGCTCACCATTTAATCGGGGGGACATTCAGTACTTC
TRBV5-4,many,NA,TRBJ2-5,CASMGQQETQYF,TGTGCCAGCATGGGACAACAAGAGACCCAGTACTTC
TRBV28,few,NA,TRBJ1-5,CASRGSSNQPQHF,TGTGCCAGCCGGGGATCGAGCAATCAGCCCCAGCATTTT
TRBV2,many,NA,TRBJ2-3,CASRAADLTDTQYF,TGTGCCAGCAGAGCAGCGGACCTTACAGATACGCAGTATTTT
TRBV5-1,many,NA,TRBJ1-1,CASSPAPQNTEAFF,TGCGCCAGCAGCCCTGCCCCCCAGAACACTGAAGCTTTCTTT
TRBV7-8,few,TRBD1,TRBJ1-5,CASSLSGQGNQPQHF,TGTGCCAGCAGCCTTTCGGGACAGGGCAATCAGCCCCAGCATTTT
TRBV20-1,NA,NA,TRBJ1-1,CSARGSKLSFF,TGCAGTGCTAGGGGATCCAAGCTTTCTTTCTTT
TRBV9,many,NA,TRBJ2-3,CASSVGDTQYF,TGTGCCAGCAGCGTAGGGGATACGCAGTATTTT
TRBV4-1,NA,NA,TRBJ1-5,CASSPSQISNQPQHF,TGCGCCAGCAGCCCTTCGCAGATCAGCAATCAGCCCCAGCATTTT
TRBV21-1,NA,NA,TRBJ1-1,CASSTLRAFF,TGTGCCAGCAGCACCCTGCGGGCTTTCTTT
TRBV7-3,many,NA,TRBJ1-6,CASSLTGREGRSPLHF,TGTGCCAGCAGCTTAACAGGCAGGGAAGGTCGTTCACCCCTCCACTTT
TRBV6-5,NA,NA,TRBJ2-5,CASSSTLAGGAEKETQYF,TGTGCCAGCAGTTCCACATTAGCTGGGGGCGCAGAGAAAGAGACCCAGTACTTC
TRBV29-1,many,TRBD1,TRBJ1-3,CSVDGDRAGNTIYF,TGCAGCGTTGACGGGGACAGGGCTGGAAACACCATATATTTT
TRBV6-5,NA,NA,TRBJ2-7,CASSYESGPYEQYF,TGTGCCAGCAGTTACGAATCGGGGCCCTACGAGCAGTACTTC
TRBV5-4,NA,NA,TRBJ2-1,CASRSQGAGNNEQFF,TGTGCCAGCAGATCACAGGGAGCGGGTAACAATGAGCAGTTCTTC
TRBV18,few,NA,TRBJ1-3,CASSLRGSNTGNTIYF,TGTGCCAGCTCACTACGCGGGTCAAATACTGGAAACACCATATATTTT
TRBV7-8,NA,TRBD1,TRBJ2-3,CASSIYRTGSTDTQYF,TGTGCCAGCAGCATCTATCGGACAGGGAGCACAGATACGCAGTATTTT
TRBV11-2,many,NA,TRBJ2-3,CASSLNVDRTDTQYF,TGTGCCAGCAGCCTTAACGTGGACCGCACAGATACGCAGTATTTT
TRBV7-9,many,TRBD1,TRBJ2-7,CASSPGQGAYEQYF,TGTGCCAGCAGCCCGGGACAGGGAGCCTACGAGCAGTACTTC
TRBV10-3,many,TRBD1,TRBJ1-1,CAIGQGMGAEAFF,TGTGCCATCGGACAGGGAATGGGAGCTGAAGCTTTCTTT